Each of the 10 T cell receptor beta chains below was sequenced from the same sample in a study of T cell responses to AZD1222 COVID-19 vaccine. Clones were sequenced by immunoSEQ multiplex PCR, and TCRdb holds only the in-frame ones, with some missing. The sample gives about 120,000 clones, approximately 86% of which show up once; about 3% is in the top ten. The source material was peripheral blood, sampled 28 days after the second AZD1222 dose. The receptor source for this set is an adult who received the AZD1222 COVID-19 vaccine.

This chain links TRBV4-3 with TRBJ1-6; D unresolved. The CDR3 totals 15 residues. V was trimmed by 2 bases and J by 7 bases, leaving 12 bases between them. Germline CDR1 is LGHNA and CDR2 is YSLEER. CDR3 sequence reads: CASSQNRPLNSPLHF. In nucleotides, the CDR3 is TGCGCCAGCAGCCAAAACAGACCGCTCAATTCACCCCTCCACTTT.

The chain combines TRBV6-5 with TRBJ1-6; the D gene is possibly TRBD1 (6 bases). Germline CDR1 is MNHEY and CDR2 is SVGAGI. The ends were cut back, 6 bases at V and 8 bases at J, with 14 bases in the middle. The CDR3 consists of 14 residues. The chain's CDR3 is CASRTTGPDSPLHF. The CDR3 DNA sequence: TGTGCCAGCAGGACCACAGGGCCGGATTCACCCCTCCACTTT.

The chain joins TRBV11-2 to TRBJ1-2; D unclear. This CDR3 is 14 amino acids long. Trimming left V 5 bases short and J 8 bases short, with 18 bases between. Germline V gene data show CDR1 as SGHAT and CDR2 as FQNNGV. In nucleotides, the CDR3 is TGTGCCAGCAGCCTCTCCCTCATAGGAGTAGGCTACACCTTC. Protein: CASSLSLIGVGYTF.

This chain joins TRBV28 and TRBJ1-2; D perhaps matches TRBD1 (6 bases). CDR1 is MDHEN and CDR2 is SYDVKM in the germline V gene. This CDR3 is 15 amino acids long. V gave up 7 bases and J gave up 4 bases, with 19 bases separating them. The CDR3 loop is CASTVDQGLPYGYTF. The CDR3 DNA reads TGTGCCAGCACTGTCGATCAGGGGTTACCCTATGGCTACACCTTC.

This sequence joins TRBV10-1 and TRBJ2-7, with D tentatively TRBD2 (6 bases). The CDR3 is 13 residues long. Germline V gene data show CDR1 as WNHNN and CDR2 as SYGVQD (reference sequence). The V end was cut by 5 bases, the J end by 3 bases, with 11 bases between. The CDR3 sequence is CASSRGIFYEQYF. The CDR3 DNA reads TGCGCCAGCAGTCGGGGGATTTTCTACGAGCAGTACTTC.

This clone was counted once. The V call is TRBV4-1, the J call TRBJ1-2, with 7 bases aligning to TRBD1. The germline gives CDR1 MGHRA, CDR2 YSYEKL. The CDR3 consists of 15 residues. The ends lost 4 bases at V and 4 bases at J; junction bases unmatched: 9. As DNA, the CDR3 is TGCGCCAGCAGCCCCACAGGGGATGCTTCCTATGGCTACACCTTC. Its protein is CASSPTGDASYGYTF.

V usage is TRBV7-2 and J usage is TRBJ1-6; D might be TRBD1 (6 bases). CDR3 length: 15 residues. Germline CDR1 SGHTA, CDR2 FQGNSA. Trimming cost V 1 base and J 10 bases, with 14 bases left between them. The CDR3 region is CASSLEGQGLSPLHF. The CDR3 DNA follows: TGTGCCAGCAGCTTAGAGGGACAAGGCTTATCACCCCTCCACTTT.

For this clone: Germline and junction disagree at one end, which may indicate a read error. V and J are TRBV9 and TRBJ1-4, with 7 positions matching TRBD1. The CDR3 sequence is 14 residues long. CDR1 and CDR2 (germline): SGDLS, YYNGEE. CDR3 in DNA: TGTGCCAGCAGTGTAGACAGGGATAATGAAAAACTGTTTTTT. It translates to CASSVDRDNEKLFF.

The V and J genes are TRBV5-1 and TRBJ2-1; TRBD1 might be the D (8 bases). This CDR3 contains 15 residues. The V end was cut by 4 bases, the J end by 8 bases, with 19 bases between. Germline CDR1 is SGHRS and CDR2 is YFSETQ. CDR3 sequence: CASSNTGGAIDEQFF. The CDR3, as DNA: TGCGCCAGCAGCAACACAGGGGGGGCTATCGATGAGCAGTTCTTC. Using reference TRBV5-1 and TRBJ2-1 for the parts outside the CDR3, the full variable domain is KAGVTQTPRYLIKTRGQQVTLSCSPISGHRSVSWYQQTPGQGLQFLFEYFSETQRNKGNFPGRFSGRQFSNSRSEMNVSTLELGDSALYLCASSNTGGAIDEQFFGPGTRLTVL.

V is TRBV4-1 and J is TRBJ1-1, with D hard to call. The CDR3 loop spans 16 amino acids. The germline CDR1 and CDR2 sequences are MGHRA and YSYEKL. Trimming took off 1 base at V and 0 bases at J, with 12 bases between the two ends. The CDR3, as DNA: TGCGCCAGCAGCCAAGGGCCGTGGGTCATGAACACTGAAGCTTTCTTT. It codes for CASSQGPWVMNTEAFF.